Below are 27 T cell receptor beta chains sequenced from a single sample in a study of identical twins (dated by TCRdb to the mid-2010s). Libraries were prepared through 5' RACE. These reads were obtained on an Illumina HiSeq 2000. TCRdb trimmed the raw reads at Q25, called clones with MiXCR and kept productive beta chains. Rows matching on CDR3 protein sequence are summarized as one entry with the most common DNA and genes. This sample gives fewer than 550,000 distinct CDR3 sequences in total; roughly an eighth of them show up just once. The ten biggest clones cover more than 0.8% of the sample. Separately, the same data were catalogued under a study of yellow fever vaccine responses in identical twins.

Input material: CD4+ T cells sorted from blood. These receptors were taken from a woman under 30 in good health.

This clonotype was seen only a few times. The J gene is TRBJ2-2, the V gene TRBV12-3 or TRBV12-4; D may be TRBD2 (5 bases). Trimming removed 4 bases at V and 5 bases at J, with 11 bases between. CDR3 size: 14 residues. The chain's CDR3 is CASSSDRETGELFF. The CDR3 bases are TGTGCCAGCAGTTCCGACCGGGAAACCGGGGAGCTGTTTTTT.

The chain carries TRBV15 and TRBJ2-7, with 10 positions matching TRBD2. The V and J ends lost 1 base and 5 bases, in that order; junction bases with no gene match: 14. CDR3 size: 18 residues. Germline loops: CDR1 LNHNV, CDR2 YYDKDF (reference sequence). In nucleotides, the CDR3 is TGTGCCACCAGCAGAGTGCGGGGCAAGCGGGGGGGCTTGGACGAGCAGTACTTC. Translated: CATSRVRGKRGGLDEQYF.

J is TRBJ2-7 and V is TRBV7-2; D unclear. V was clipped by 1 base and J by 1 base, with 8 bases between them. The CDR3 covers 14 residues. The germline CDR1 and CDR2 sequences are SGHTA and FQGNSA. Written as DNA, the CDR3 is TGTGCCAGCAGCTTAGATCCGGGTTCCTACGAGCAGTACTTC. Translating it yields CASSLDPGSYEQYF.

The V call is TRBV3-1, the J call TRBJ1-3, with 9 bases that match TRBD1. J was trimmed by 9 bases and V by 3 bases; bases with no gene match: 9. Per germline, CDR1 LGHDT and CDR2 YNNKEL (reference sequence). The CDR3 has 15 residues. The chain's CDR3 is CASSQQGTGFFTIYF. For the CDR3, the DNA is TGTGCCAGCAGCCAGCAGGGGACAGGGTTTTTCACCATATATTTT. The entire variable domain, with the rest obtained from reference TRBV3-1 and TRBJ1-3, is as follows: DTAVSQTPKYLVTQMGNDKSIKCEQNLGHDTMYWYKQDSKKFLKIMFSYNNKELIINETVPNRFSPKSPDKAHLNLHINSLELGDSAVYFCASSQQGTGFFTIYFGEGSWLTVV.

This clonotype was detected many times. The chain links TRBV20-1 to TRBJ2-3; a weak D match, TRBD2 (5 bases). The CDR3 totals 15 residues. Trimming removed 2 bases from V and 1 base from J, with 13 bases in between. Germline CDR1 DFQATT, CDR2 SNEGSKA (reference sequence). Written as DNA, the CDR3 is TGCAGTGCTAGACTTCCAGCGGTCGGCACAGATACGCAGTATTTT. It yields the protein CSARLPAVGTDTQYF.

The V gene is TRBV29-1, the J gene TRBJ2-5; perhaps TRBD2 as D (5 bases). Trimming removed 3 bases from V and 5 bases from J, with 10 bases in between. Per germline, CDR1 SQVTM and CDR2 ANQGSEA. The CDR3 runs 12 residues. The CDR3 reads CSVDASWETQYF. The CDR3 region has the DNA TGCAGCGTTGACGCTAGCTGGGAGACCCAGTACTTC.

This sequence joins TRBV18 and TRBJ2-7, with 9 bases fitting TRBD2. The CDR3 loop spans 15 amino acids. From germline, CDR1 is KGHSH and CDR2 LQKENI. With V trimmed by 1 base and J by 6 bases, 7 bases remained unmatched. The CDR3 sequence is CASSPQIAGASEQYF. The CDR3 nucleotides are TGTGCCAGCTCACCACAAATAGCGGGAGCATCCGAGCAGTACTTC.

The rearrangement links TRBV29-1 to TRBJ2-1; TRBD2 agrees at 10 bases. V shed 6 bases and J 8 bases; nucleotides not matched to a gene: 19. CDR3 size: 17 residues. CDR1 and CDR2 (germline): SQVTM, ANQGSEA. CDR3 protein: CSVAAPLGAGGSDEQFF. In DNA form, the CDR3 reads TGCAGCGTCGCCGCACCCCTAGGAGCGGGAGGGTCGGATGAGCAGTTCTTC.

This clonotype was counted a few times. The chain couples TRBV7-9 to TRBJ2-2; unclear D gene. V lost 0 bases to trimming and J lost 6 bases, with 11 bases between them. The CDR3 extends over 15 amino acids. Germline V lookup: CDR1 SEHNR, CDR2 FQNEAQ (reference sequence). The CDR3 region is CASSLALGSAGELFF. The DNA for the CDR3 is TGTGCCAGCAGCTTAGCCTTGGGGTCGGCCGGGGAGCTGTTTTTT.

The chain has TRBV7-6 and TRBJ1-5, with unresolved D. The CDR3 spans 13 residues. Trimming shortened V by 5 bases and J by 5 bases, and 10 bases separated the two germline ends. Germline-derived CDR1 and CDR2 are SGHVS and FNYEAQ. CDR3 nucleotide sequence: TGTGCCAGCAGCAGAAGACAAGATCAGCCCCAGCATTTT. This gives the protein CASSRRQDQPQHF.

This clonotype was picked up a small number of times. The J gene is TRBJ2-5, the V gene TRBV28; D might be TRBD1 (5 bases). CDR3 length: 13 residues. Trimming stripped 4 bases from V and 3 bases from J, with 9 bases between. Germline V gene lookup returns CDR1 MDHEN and CDR2 SYDVKM. This CDR3 is CASSSGAEETQYF. Written as DNA, the CDR3 is TGTGCCAGCAGTTCTGGGGCAGAAGAGACCCAGTACTTC.

The rearrangement links TRBV10-3 to TRBJ2-2; 14 bases match TRBD2. Germline V gene lookup returns CDR1 ENHRY and CDR2 SYGVKD. The ends lost 6 bases at V and 4 bases at J; junction bases unmatched: 4. The CDR3 is 16 residues long. The CDR3 DNA reads as TGTGCCATCAGCCCCGGGACTAGCGGGAGCACCGGGGAGCTGTTTTTT. Encoded protein: CAISPGTSGSTGELFF.

This clonotype was seen at least ten times. The rearrangement uses TRBV29-1 and TRBJ1-3; D gene uncertain. Trimming shortened V by 0 bases and J by 8 bases, and 5 bases separated the two germline ends. Germline values: CDR1 SQVTM, CDR2 ANQGSEA. The CDR3 is 11 residues long. The DNA for the CDR3 is TGCAGCGTTGAAGAAGGACACACCATATATTTT. It is translated as CSVEEGHTIYF.

The chain uses TRBV21-1 and TRBJ1-5; whether TRBD1, the table's D call, matches the DNA was not checked. TRBV21-1 counts as a pseudogene. The CDR3 sequence is 14 residues long. The CDR3 sequence is CASSSGTGGQPQHF. CDR3 bases: TGTGCCAGCAGTTCCGGGACAGGGGGCCAGCCCCAGCATTTT.

The chain recombines TRBV5-1 with TRBJ1-2, with D possibly being TRBD1 (5 bases). CDR1 is SGHRS, CDR2 YFSETQ, per germline. Trimming left V 4 bases short and J 0 bases short, with 13 bases between. The CDR3 spans 15 residues. The CDR3 protein is CASSLEGSSNYGYTF. The CDR3 DNA follows: TGCGCCAGCAGCCTGGAGGGGTCATCTAACTATGGCTACACCTTC. Full variable domain (remainder filled in from reference TRBV5-1 and TRBJ1-2): KAGVTQTPRYLIKTRGQQVTLSCSPISGHRSVSWYQQTPGQGLQFLFEYFSETQRNKGNFPGRFSGRQFSNSRSEMNVSTLELGDSALYLCASSLEGSSNYGYTFGSGTRLTVV.

In this sample, this clonotype turned up a few times. The chain couples TRBV6-2 or TRBV6-3 to TRBJ2-5; a weak D match, TRBD2 (6 bases). The CDR3 is 15 residues long. Germline V lookup: CDR1 MNHEY, CDR2 SVGEGT. V dropped 10 bases and J dropped 6 bases, with 24 bases sitting between them. The CDR3 DNA follows: TGTGCCAACCAAAAAAGACTAGTTTTGGGGAAGACCCAGTACTTC. This gives the protein CANQKRLVLGKTQYF.

This clonotype was seen a single time. A much larger clone differs by one base, so this may be a read error. CDR3 DNA: TGTGACAGCAGTACAGGGGAGGGCGAGCAGTACTTC. Amino acids: CDSSTGEGEQYF. The gene calls are TRBV2 and TRBJ2-7; tentatively, D is TRBD1 or TRBD2 (7 bases each). The germline V gene has CDR1 SNHLY and CDR2 FYNNEI. The CDR3 sequence is 12 residues long.

Ten or more counts support this clonotype. The chain employs TRBV15 and TRBJ2-1, with 8 bases identical to TRBD2. CDR1 LNHNV and CDR2 YYDKDF come from the germline V gene (reference sequence). The CDR3 extends over 14 amino acids. V lost 7 bases to trimming and J lost 4 bases; unmatched junction nucleotides: 6. The CDR3: CATTRVAGYNEQFF. The DNA for the CDR3 is TGTGCCACCACCCGGGTAGCGGGGTACAATGAGCAGTTCTTC.

The V gene is TRBV27, the J gene TRBJ2-7; D may be TRBD2 (5 bases). The germline CDR1 and CDR2 sequences are MNHEY and SMNVEV (reference sequence). Trimming removed 8 bases from V and 4 bases from J, with 24 bases in between. The CDR3 runs 16 residues. The CDR3 coding sequence is TGTGCCAGCCGCGTTGGAGGAGCTGCTGTGGGATACGAGCAGTACTTC. Translated, it gives CASRVGGAAVGYEQYF.

The chain is built from TRBV12-3 or TRBV12-4 and TRBJ2-5; D remains unclear. V was clipped by 2 bases and J by 2 bases, with 12 bases between them. There are 15 residues in the CDR3. The CDR3 sequence is CASSLYGNGQETQYF. CDR3 DNA sequence: TGTGCCAGCAGTTTATATGGTAACGGACAAGAGACCCAGTACTTC.

This chain uses TRBV12-3 or TRBV12-4 with TRBJ2-5, with 11 bases identical to TRBD2. This CDR3 contains 14 residues. The junction had 8 bases not matched to a gene; V was cut back by 6 bases and J by 8 bases. CDR3 sequence reads: CASRGTSGTSTQYF. In nucleotides, the CDR3 is TGTGCCAGCAGAGGGACTAGCGGCACCTCTACCCAGTACTTC.

There are a few counts of this clonotype. V gene TRBV13 combines with J gene TRBJ2-7; 8 bases match TRBD1. With V trimmed by 5 bases and J by 0 bases, 6 bases remained unmatched. CDR1 and CDR2 (germline): PRHDT, FYEKMQ (reference sequence). The CDR3 is 15 amino acids. As DNA, the CDR3 is TGTGCCAGCAGCGTCAGGGGGCTCGGCTCCTACGAGCAGTACTTC. Encoded protein: CASSVRGLGSYEQYF.

This clonotype has a handful of counts. V gene TRBV20-1 combines with J gene TRBJ1-4; TRBD1 agrees at 11 bases. CDR1 DFQATT and CDR2 SNEGSKA come from the germline V gene (reference sequence). Germline trimming cut 6 bases from V and 7 bases from J; bases unmatched to any gene: 4. This CDR3 region has 13 residues. The CDR3 loop reads CSAAGTGGEKLFF. The CDR3 DNA sequence: TGCAGTGCCGCCGGGACAGGGGGTGAAAAACTGTTTTTT.

This clonotype was counted between two and nine times. The DNA of the CDR3 is TGTGCCAGCTCACCAAAGGACTCAACCTACGAGCAGTACTTC. It specifies CASSPKDSTYEQYF. This rearrangement joins TRBV18 to TRBJ2-7, with D perhaps TRBD2 (5 bases). The CDR3 has 14 residues. With 2 bases removed from V and 2 bases from J, the gap between germline ends came to 10 bases. Germline CDR1 is KGHSH and CDR2 is LQKENI. The full variable domain, completed using reference TRBV18 and TRBJ2-7, is NAGVMQNPRHLVRRRGQEARLRCSPMKGHSHVYWYRQLPEEGLKFMVYLQKENIIDESGMPKERFSAEFPKEGPSILRIQQVVRGDSAAYFCASSPKDSTYEQYFGPGTRLTVT.

The V call is TRBV7-6, the J call TRBJ2-7; D is perhaps TRBD1 (6 bases). Trimming took 5 bases from V and 2 from J, leaving 10 bases between them. The CDR3 loop spans 13 amino acids. CDR1 and CDR2 from the germline V gene are SGHVS and FNYEAQ. In DNA, the CDR3 is TGTGCCAGCAGCGCAAACAGGGCCTACGAGCAGTACTTC. Its translation: CASSANRAYEQYF.

This clonotype has a count of ten or more. The J gene is TRBJ1-6, the V gene TRBV20-1, with D possibly being TRBD1 (6 bases). From germline, CDR1 is DFQATT and CDR2 SNEGSKA (reference sequence). Deletions cut 3 bases from V and 6 bases from J, with 15 bases between. The CDR3 has 15 residues. In nucleotides, the CDR3 is TGCAGTGCTAGCCTACAGGGAGTTGCTAATTCACCCCTCCACTTT. It translates to CSASLQGVANSPLHF.

The V and J genes are TRBV2 and TRBJ2-6; 7 nucleotides line up with TRBD1. V lost 11 bases to trimming and J lost 1 base; unmatched junction nucleotides: 14. The CDR3 sequence is 17 residues long. CDR1 is SNHLY and CDR2 is FYNNEI in the germline V gene. CDR3 sequence (DNA): TGTGCCCCCCGGGACAGCATCCGTGAGTCTGGGGCCAACGTCCTGACTTTC. Protein: CAPRDSIRESGANVLTF. The whole variable domain, filled in from reference TRBV2 and TRBJ2-6, reads EPEVTQTPSHQVTQMGQEVILRCVPISNHLYFYWYRQILGQKVEFLVSFYNNEISEKSEIFDDQFSVERPDGSNFTLKIRSTKLEDSAMYFCAPRDSIRESGANVLTFGAGSRLTVL.